This T cell receptor (beta chain) was sequenced during a study of graft-versus-host responses after intestinal transplantation. In the study overall: Every transplant recipient was induced with anti-thymocyte globulin, then maintained on tacrolimus and steroids for approximately three years.

Study-wide results and limits: Declines in HvG clones occurring early post-transplant were associated with peak circulating GvH clone levels.

The assay was immunoSEQ multiplex PCR, and TCRdb's table has in-frame clones only and misses some. The sample comprises fewer than 150,000 clones, approximately 94% of which are singletons, and over 0.15% rests with the top ten. In the case of this clone: Its antigen is not known.

The CDR3 runs 16 residues. With V trimmed by 0 bases and J by 2 bases, 6 bases remained unmatched. CDR1 is SGHRS, CDR2 YFSETQ, per germline. The sample in question was unstimulated CD4+ T cells sorted from spleen or lymph node cells, obtained before intestinal transplant. This clonotype was sampled from a human donor who received an intestinal transplant. The V call is TRBV5-1, the J call TRBJ2-5, with TRBD1 identical over 8 bases. The CDR3 coding sequence is TGCGCCAGCAGCTTGGGCTGGACAGGGATTCAAGAGACCCAGTACTTC. It specifies CASSLGWTGIQETQYF. The variable domain in full, completed from reference TRBV5-1 and TRBJ2-5, reads KAGVTQTPRYLIKTRGQQVTLSCSPISGHRSVSWYQQTPGQGLQFLFEYFSETQRNKGNFPGRFSGRQFSNSRSEMNVSTLELGDSALYLCASSLGWTGIQETQYFGPGTRLLVL.